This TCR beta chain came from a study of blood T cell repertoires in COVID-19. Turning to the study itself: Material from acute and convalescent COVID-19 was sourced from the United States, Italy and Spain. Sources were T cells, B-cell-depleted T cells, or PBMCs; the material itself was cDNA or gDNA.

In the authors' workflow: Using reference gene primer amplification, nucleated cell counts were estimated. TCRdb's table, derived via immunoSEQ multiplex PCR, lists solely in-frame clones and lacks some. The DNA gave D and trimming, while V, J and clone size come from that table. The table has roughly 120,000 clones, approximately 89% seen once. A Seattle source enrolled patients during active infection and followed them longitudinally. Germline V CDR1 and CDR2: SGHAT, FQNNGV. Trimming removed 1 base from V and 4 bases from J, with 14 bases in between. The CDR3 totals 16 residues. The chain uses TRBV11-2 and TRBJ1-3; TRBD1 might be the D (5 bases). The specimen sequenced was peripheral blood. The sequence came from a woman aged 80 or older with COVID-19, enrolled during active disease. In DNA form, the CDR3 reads TGTGCCAGCAGCTTAGCCGGCGGGGGAGGAGGAAACACCATATATTTT. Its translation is CASSLAGGGGGNTIYF.